Below, 29 T cell receptor beta chains from the same sample are listed, as sequenced in a study of OX40 agonist ivuxolimab in advanced cancers. The protocol was immunoSEQ multiplex PCR, while the TCRdb copy is restricted to in-frame clones and leaves out a portion. The sample holds about 110,000 clones, about 91% seen once. The specimen was CD4+ or CD8+ T cells sorted from blood, collected in a trial of the OX40 agonist ivuxolimab. The receptors were gathered from an adult with an advanced solid tumor such as melanoma, head and neck, liver or kidney cancer.

This sequence joins TRBV14 and TRBJ1-2, with D possibly being TRBD1 (6 bases). There are 15 residues in the CDR3. Trimming cost V 0 bases and J 6 bases, with 14 bases left between them. Germline assignment: CDR1 SGHDN and CDR2 FVKESK. CDR3 residues: CASSQEWGLGDGYTF. The CDR3 DNA sequence: TGTGCCAGCAGCCAAGAGTGGGGGCTCGGCGATGGCTACACCTTC.

Of note for this clone: A junction boundary mismatches the germline segment, possibly from a read error. V and J are TRBV7-8 and TRBJ1-3, with D possibly matching TRBD1 (6 bases). This CDR3 is built from 14 residues. Germline V gene data show CDR1 as SGHVS and CDR2 as FQNEAQ. The CDR3 protein is CASSLSNLRDTIYF. The CDR3 bases are TGTGCCAGCAGCTTATCCAACTTAAGGGACACTATATATTTT. The whole variable domain, remainder taken from reference TRBV7-8 and TRBJ1-3, is GAGVSQSPRYKVAKRGQDVALRCDPISGHVSLFWYQQALGQGPEFLTYFQNEAQLDKSGLPSDRFFAERPEGSVSTLKIQRTQQEDSAVYLCASSLSNLRDTIYFGEGSWLTVV.

The V call is TRBV6-1, the J call TRBJ2-4; the D gene is possibly TRBD1 (6 bases). The CDR3 consists of 15 residues. The V end lost 2 bases, the J end lost 8 bases, and 16 bases lay between the germline ends. Germline CDR1 and CDR2: MNHNS and SASEGT. DNA for the CDR3: TGTGCCAGCAGTGAACAGGGGACATACACGGACATTCAGTACTTC. As protein: CASSEQGTYTDIQYF.

The J gene is TRBJ2-5, the V gene TRBV20-1, with D possibly being TRBD2 (5 bases). Germline V gives CDR1 DFQATT, CDR2 SNEGSKA (reference sequence). Trimming cost V 6 bases and J 4 bases, with 9 bases left between them. The CDR3 totals 11 residues. The CDR3: CSAYGGETQYF. The DNA of the CDR3 is TGCAGTGCGTACGGAGGAGAGACCCAGTACTTC.

This clone is a singleton in its sample. The chain combines TRBV4-1 with TRBJ2-1; 8 nucleotides match TRBD2. Trimming at V came to 0 bases and at J to 4 bases, leaving 5 bases not matched to a gene. CDR1 MGHRA and CDR2 YSYEKL come from the germline V gene. The CDR3 consists of 16 residues. Written as DNA, the CDR3 is TGCGCCAGCAGCCAAGAATTCGCGGGGGGATACAATGAGCAGTTCTTC. It encodes CASSQEFAGGYNEQFF.

Details on this clone: The same CDR3 can be traced to other DNA sequences in this sample. The CDR3 reads CASSLAGVTGELFF. CDR3 sequence (DNA): TGTGCCAGCAGCTTGGCTGGGGTCACCGGGGAGCTGTTTTTT. The chain employs TRBV5-4 and TRBJ2-2, with unresolved D. Trimming took 0 bases from V and 4 from J, leaving 7 bases between them. Germline CDR1 is SGHNT and CDR2 is YYREEE (reference sequence). The length of the CDR3 is 14 residues.

V is TRBV4-2 and J is TRBJ1-2; D not resolved. CDR3 length equals 13 residues. V was cut by 5 bases and J by 4 bases, with 11 bases left in between. Germline V lookup: CDR1 LGHNA, CDR2 YNFKEQ. The CDR3 DNA reads TGTGCCAGCAGCTCAGAGTACACCTATGGCTACACCTTC. Translated, it gives CASSSEYTYGYTF.

V gene TRBV18 combines with J gene TRBJ1-5, with 8 nucleotides matching TRBD1. Germline values: CDR1 KGHSH, CDR2 LQKENI. The V and J ends lost 6 bases and 7 bases, in that order; junction bases with no gene match: 5. The CDR3 has 13 residues. The CDR3 bases are TGTGCCAGCTCGGACAACAGGGGGCAGCCCCAGCATTTT. It translates to CASSDNRGQPQHF.

The V gene is TRBV19, the J gene TRBJ2-5, with TRBD1 matching 8 bases. V shed 6 bases, J shed 2 bases, and the junction held 2 bases outside the gene matches. CDR1 and CDR2 (germline): LNHDA, SQIVND (reference sequence). This CDR3 spans 13 amino acids. The CDR3 region has the DNA TGTGCCAGTAGCCGGACAGGGCAAGAGACCCAGTACTTC. Residues: CASSRTGQETQYF.

This chain connects TRBV19 to TRBJ2-7; tentatively, D is TRBD1 (5 bases). Trimming removed 6 bases at V and 5 bases at J, with 20 bases between. CDR3 length: 15 amino acids. Germline V CDR1 and CDR2: LNHDA, SQIVND (reference sequence). In DNA, the CDR3 is TGTGCCAGTAGAGTCGACAGAGACGGGCAAAACGAGCAGTACTTC. Translated: CASRVDRDGQNEQYF.

This clone was observed a handful of times. The chain couples TRBV7-9 to TRBJ1-1; no reliable D call. This CDR3 has 13 residues. Germline V gene data show CDR1 as SEHNR and CDR2 as FQNEAQ (reference sequence). Trimming took 5 bases from V and 1 from J, leaving 8 bases between them. The CDR3 loop reads CASSAMGNTEAFF. The CDR3 DNA reads TGTGCCAGCAGCGCCATGGGGAACACTGAAGCTTTCTTT. Drawing the rest from reference TRBV7-9 and TRBJ1-1, the complete variable domain is DTGVSQNPRHKITKRGQNVTFRCDPISEHNRLYWYRQTLGQGPEFLTYFQNEAQLEKSRLLSDRFSAERPKGSFSTLEIQRTEQGDSAMYLCASSAMGNTEAFFGQGTRLTVV.

This clone was seen just once. The chain employs TRBV5-4 and TRBJ1-2; D call uncertain. V gave up 0 bases and J gave up 1 base, with 10 bases separating them. There are 15 residues in the CDR3. Germline CDR1 is SGHNT and CDR2 is YYREEE (reference sequence). CDR3: CASSLVREDNYGYTF. Written as DNA, the CDR3 is TGTGCCAGCAGCTTGGTAAGGGAGGATAACTATGGCTACACCTTC.

The chain couples TRBV9 to TRBJ1-3; 7 nucleotides line up with TRBD1. The CDR3 is 17 amino acids. V lost 1 base and J lost 0; bases outside the gene matches: 7. Germline CDR1 is SGDLS and CDR2 is YYNGEE. The CDR3 sequence is CASSVYRDSSSGNTIYF. The DNA of the CDR3 is TGTGCCAGCAGCGTATATCGGGACAGCTCCTCTGGAAACACCATATATTTT.

The V and J genes are TRBV7-9 and TRBJ2-2; D may be TRBD1 (5 bases). The CDR3 is 15 amino acids. Deletions cut 4 bases from V and 7 bases from J, with 16 bases between. Germline V gene sequence: CDR1 SEHNR, CDR2 FQNEAQ (reference sequence). The CDR3 bases are TGTGCCAGCAGCTCACCAGGGAAAAGACTCGGGGAGCTGTTTTTT. The encoded protein is CASSSPGKRLGELFF.

V is TRBV30 and J is TRBJ2-7; 8 nucleotides agree with TRBD2. CDR1 GTSNPN and CDR2 SVGIG come from the germline V gene (reference sequence). The CDR3 runs 14 residues. V trimming: 3 bases; J trimming: 6 bases; junction bases outside the gene matches: 10. CDR3 nucleotide sequence: TGTGCCTGGAGGCCGGGGGGGCGACTTATCGAGCAGTACTTC. Translation gives CAWRPGGRLIEQYF.

The chain links TRBV7-6 to TRBJ1-2, with TRBD1 identical over 7 bases. The germline CDR1 and CDR2 sequences are SGHVS and FNYEAQ. The ends lost 2 bases at V and 0 bases at J; junction bases unmatched: 9. This CDR3 spans 17 amino acids. In DNA form, the CDR3 reads TGTGCCAGCAGCTTACTTTCGGGACAGCAAACTAACTATGGCTACACCTTC. This codes for CASSLLSGQQTNYGYTF.

The chain employs TRBV5-4 and TRBJ1-6; D remains unclear. Trimming stripped 0 bases from V and 0 bases from J, with 7 bases between. The CDR3 totals 16 residues. CDR1 SGHNT and CDR2 YYREEE come from the germline V gene (reference sequence). CDR3 DNA sequence: TGTGCCAGCAGCTTGGAAGGGAGCTCCTATAATTCACCCCTCCACTTT. It translates to CASSLEGSSYNSPLHF.

This clone occurred once. This chain's CDR3 is CACRMNTEAFF. The CDR3 DNA reads TGTGCCTGCCGAATGAACACTGAAGCTTTCTTT. The chain has TRBV30 and TRBJ1-1; D not certain. V was shortened by 6 bases and J by 0 bases, with 5 bases between the two germline ends. Germline values: CDR1 GTSNPN, CDR2 SVGIG (reference sequence). The CDR3 is made up of 11 amino acids.

The chain joins TRBV6-5 to TRBJ1-2; TRBD1 is a possible D gene (6 bases). The ends were cut back, 0 bases at V and 0 bases at J, with 11 bases in the middle. The germline gives CDR1 MNHEY, CDR2 SVGAGI. CDR3 size: 16 residues. The CDR3 DNA reads TGTGCCAGCAGTTACTCGTCGGCAGGGGCTAACTATGGCTACACCTTC. This translates into CASSYSSAGANYGYTF.

The J gene is TRBJ1-2, the V gene TRBV5-1, with no clear D. CDR3 length: 12 amino acids. Germline V gives CDR1 SGHRS, CDR2 YFSETQ. V dropped 0 bases and J dropped 3 bases, with 3 bases sitting between them. The CDR3 loop reads CASSLGDYGYTF. CDR3 coding DNA: TGCGCCAGCAGCTTGGGAGACTATGGCTACACCTTC.

CDR3 DNA: TGTGCCAGCAGCATCACAGGGTCTAGCACAGATACGCAGTATTTT. It codes for CASSITGSSTDTQYF. V usage is TRBV7-2 and J usage is TRBJ2-3; D perhaps matches TRBD1 (6 bases). There are 15 residues in the CDR3. V was clipped by 5 bases and J by 0 bases, with 12 bases between them. Germline lookup yields CDR1 SGHTA and CDR2 FQGNSA.

V gene TRBV29-1 combines with J gene TRBJ2-3, with 14 nucleotides matching TRBD2. The CDR3 is 19 amino acids. V was clipped by 4 bases and J by 0 bases; unmatched bases: 12. From germline, CDR1 is SQVTM and CDR2 ANQGSEA. CDR3 loop: CSVVIYRTSGRSSTDTQYF. CDR3 in DNA: TGCAGCGTTGTAATTTACCGGACTAGCGGGAGGTCGAGCACAGATACGCAGTATTTT.

The rearrangement links TRBV6-5 to TRBJ2-5; 9 positions match TRBD1. The CDR3 spans 14 residues. Germline values: CDR1 MNHEY, CDR2 SVGAGI. J was trimmed by 4 bases and V by 5 bases; bases with no gene match: 5. DNA of the CDR3: TGTGCCAGCAGTCGGGGACAGGGAACAGAGACCCAGTACTTC. It specifies CASSRGQGTETQYF.

The chain links TRBV7-9 to TRBJ1-1; 7 bases are a match to TRBD1. The germline V gene encodes CDR1 SEHNR and CDR2 FQNEAQ (reference sequence). V lost 2 bases to trimming and J lost 3 bases; unmatched junction nucleotides: 0. This CDR3 comprises 13 residues. The CDR3 reads CASSLQGDTEAFF. Here the CDR3 DNA reads TGTGCCAGCAGCTTACAGGGGGACACTGAAGCTTTCTTT.

This chain links TRBV18 with TRBJ1-1; D gene ambiguous. V gave up 2 bases and J gave up 7 bases, with 8 bases separating them. Germline loops: CDR1 KGHSH, CDR2 LQKENI. The CDR3 length is 12 residues. CDR3: CASSPYGREAFF. For the CDR3, the DNA is TGTGCCAGCTCACCATACGGCCGTGAAGCTTTCTTT.

The chain has TRBV9 and TRBJ1-4; 9 bases map to TRBD1. Unmatched junction bases numbered 8, after V lost 4 bases and J lost 7 bases. CDR3 length: 15 amino acids. Germline V gene sequence: CDR1 SGDLS, CDR2 YYNGEE. The CDR3, as DNA: TGTGCCAGCAGCTCCACCGGGACAGGGAGTGAAAAACTGTTTTTT. Its translation: CASSSTGTGSEKLFF.

The V and J genes are TRBV27 and TRBJ2-7, with TRBD2 as a possible D gene (7 bases). Trimming stripped 5 bases from V and 7 bases from J, with 15 bases between. Germline V gene sequence: CDR1 MNHEY, CDR2 SMNVEV (reference sequence). CDR3 length equals 13 residues. The DNA for the CDR3 is TGTGCCAGCAGTCTCGAGGGGGGGCTTGAGCAGTACTTC. It is translated as CASSLEGGLEQYF.

The J gene is TRBJ2-2, the V gene TRBV30; no reliable D call. The CDR3 totals 13 residues. Germline lookup yields CDR1 GTSNPN and CDR2 SVGIG (reference sequence). V lost 2 bases to trimming and J lost 1 base, with 5 bases between them. DNA for the CDR3: TGTGCCTGGAGTACGGGGAACACCGGGGAGCTGTTTTTT. This encodes CAWSTGNTGELFF. Based on the CDR3 plus reference TRBV30 and TRBJ2-2, the full variable domain is SQTIHQWPATLVQPVGSPLSLECTVEGTSNPNLYWYRQAAGRGLQLLFYSVGIGQISSEVPQNLSASRPQDRQFILSSKKLLLSDSGFYLCAWSTGNTGELFFGEGSRLTVL.

This chain joins TRBV5-1 and TRBJ2-3, with a weak D call TRBD2 (5 bases). The CDR3 is 14 residues long. Trimming stripped 4 bases from V and 5 bases from J, with 14 bases between. CDR1 and CDR2 from the germline V gene are SGHRS and YFSETQ. CDR3 bases: TGCGCCAGCAGCAGGAGTCTAGCTGGAGATACGCAGTATTTT. Translation: CASSRSLAGDTQYF.